This T cell receptor beta chain originates from a study of blood T cell repertoires in COVID-19. Study summary: The study drew acute and convalescent COVID-19 samples from the United States, Italy and Spain. PBMCs, B-cell-depleted T cells, or T cells were the source of the cDNA or gDNA that made up the material.

Authors' methods: Amplification of reference gene primers provided the estimated nucleated cell counts. Generated by immunoSEQ multiplex PCR, the TCRdb table keeps only in-frame clones and is missing some. V, J and clone size are those of that table, while D and trimming were read from the DNA. The table lists 150,000 to 200,000 clones, around 92% of them singletons. The sequencing input was peripheral blood. The TCR was taken from a man aged 60-69 years with acute or convalescent COVID-19.

DNA of the CDR3: TGTGCCAGCAGCTTAGGATCTCCTATCCCAGAGACCCAGTACTTC. It encodes CASSLGSPIPETQYF. The chain recombines TRBV7-9 with TRBJ2-5; D is uncertain. The CDR3 runs 15 residues. Trimming took off 1 base at V and 4 bases at J, with 13 bases between the two ends. Looked up from germline, CDR1 is SEHNR and CDR2 is FQNEAQ (reference sequence).